This T cell receptor (beta chain) is from a study of shared clonotypes between healthy human individuals. The CDR3 is 13 residues long. Germline-derived CDR1 and CDR2 are GTSNPN and SVGIG (reference sequence). V lost 2 bases and J 2 bases, leaving 9 bases between the germline ends. TCRdb keeps only in-frame clones here, not all; method: immunoSEQ multiplex PCR. The sample holds over a million clones, 78% seen once. The chain combines TRBV30 with TRBJ2-5; unclear D gene. Material: memory CD4+ T cells from PBMCs. Subset defined: CD45RA-negative fraction. The TCR sequence derives from a man aged 18-30 years in good health. Some clones in this sample may be carry-over from other donors' samples. The CDR3 here is CAWSLVGQETQYF. In DNA, the CDR3 is TGTGCCTGGAGTCTCGTCGGACAAGAGACCCAGTACTTC.